The 17 T cell receptor beta chains in this list originate from one sample, sequenced in a study of blood T cell repertoires in COVID-19. Using immunoSEQ multiplex PCR, the repertoire was profiled, and TCRdb retains in-frame clones only, with some absent. The sample shows about 27,000 clones, less than 85% of them seen only once. Sequencing was done on a sample of peripheral blood. The receptors were gathered from a man at least 80 years old with active or convalescent COVID-19.

The rearrangement joins TRBV4-1 to TRBJ2-2; D gene ambiguous. The CDR3 covers 14 residues. V shed 0 bases and J shed 9 bases, with 11 bases lying between them. Germline V gene data show CDR1 as MGHRA and CDR2 as YSYEKL. As DNA, the CDR3 is TGCGCCAGCAGCCAAGAAAGCAGAGGCCGGGAGCTGTTTTTT. Translating gives CASSQESRGRELFF.

This chain uses TRBV2 with TRBJ2-1, with 11 bases identical to TRBD2. Trimming at V came to 3 bases and at J to 10 bases, leaving 5 bases not matched to a gene. The CDR3 has 14 amino acids. CDR1 and CDR2 from the germline V gene are SNHLY and FYNNEI. The CDR3 sequence is CASSDRLAGNEQFF. CDR3 nucleotide sequence: TGTGCCAGCAGTGATAGACTAGCGGGGAACGAGCAGTTCTTC.

V is TRBV18 and J is TRBJ2-7; D is ambiguous. There are 18 residues in the CDR3. Germline-derived CDR1 and CDR2 are KGHSH and LQKENI. Trimming pared 6 bases from V and 1 base from J, leaving 25 bases between. The CDR3 bases are TGTGCCAGCTCCCCTACGTACCTCGGTAACCAATTTTCCTACGAGCAGTACTTC. It is translated as CASSPTYLGNQFSYEQYF.

The chain employs TRBV4-2 and TRBJ2-1; TRBD1 aligns across 7 bases. CDR1 is LGHNA, CDR2 YNFKEQ, per germline. The ends lost 4 bases at V and 1 base at J; junction bases unmatched: 4. The length of the CDR3 is 15 residues. As DNA, the CDR3 is TGTGCCAGCAGCCCTACAGGGGTTTCCTACAATGAGCAGTTCTTC. As protein: CASSPTGVSYNEQFF.

The J gene is TRBJ1-1, the V gene TRBV25-1; D possibly corresponds to TRBD1 (5 bases). Trimming took off 5 bases at V and 1 base at J, with 11 bases between the two ends. CDR3 length: 14 amino acids. CDR1 and CDR2 from the germline V gene are MGHDK and SYGVNS. CDR3 in amino acids: CASSQDTPNTEAFF. The CDR3, as DNA: TGTGCCAGCAGTCAGGACACTCCGAACACTGAAGCTTTCTTT.

This clone was detected only once. The V call is TRBV6-4, the J call TRBJ1-5; D possibly corresponds to TRBD1 (5 bases). The CDR3 loop spans 13 amino acids. V dropped 6 bases and J dropped 4 bases, with 10 bases sitting between them. Germline V gene sequence: CDR1 MRHNA, CDR2 SNTAGT. CDR3 sequence: CASSRQTNQPQHF. The CDR3 bases are TGTGCCAGCAGCAGACAGACAAATCAGCCCCAGCATTTT.

This chain connects TRBV3-1 (or the pseudogene TRBV3-2) to TRBJ2-3; maybe TRBD2 (5 bases). V lost 0 bases to trimming and J lost 5 bases, with 12 bases between them. This CDR3 has 15 residues. Germline V lookup: CDR1 LGHDT, CDR2 YNNKEL (reference sequence). The CDR3 bases are TGTGCCAGCAGCCAAGAGGGGAGCTACTTAGATACGCAGTATTTT. As protein: CASSQEGSYLDTQYF.

The rearrangement joins TRBV7-3 to TRBJ1-2; TRBD1 aligns across 10 bases. Germline V gene lookup returns CDR1 SGHTA and CDR2 FQGTGA. The V and J ends lost 5 bases and 4 bases, in that order; junction bases with no gene match: 10. This CDR3 contains 16 residues. The CDR3 bases are TGTGCCAGCAGCCCAACCCCCGGGACAGGGGCCTATGGCTACACCTTC. Translated: CASSPTPGTGAYGYTF.

V and J are TRBV28 and TRBJ1-2; 8 positions match TRBD1. The germline gives CDR1 MDHEN, CDR2 SYDVKM. J gave up 2 bases and V 6 bases, and 5 bases lay outside the gene matches. This CDR3 contains 14 residues. The chain's CDR3 is CASSGDRNNYGYTF. The CDR3, as DNA: TGTGCCAGCAGCGGGGACAGGAACAACTATGGCTACACCTTC.

The chain couples TRBV7-9 to TRBJ1-1; D is possibly TRBD1 (5 bases). Trimming removed 5 bases at V and 8 bases at J, with 15 bases between. This CDR3 comprises 13 residues. CDR1 and CDR2 from the germline V gene are SEHNR and FQNEAQ (reference sequence). CDR3: CASSPRQRPEAFF. The CDR3 coding sequence is TGTGCCAGCAGCCCTAGACAGAGGCCGGAAGCTTTCTTT.

This clone was picked up one time. This sequence joins TRBV3-1 (or the pseudogene TRBV3-2) and TRBJ1-5; the D is unclear. From germline, CDR1 is LGHDT and CDR2 YNNKEL (reference sequence). Deletions cut 4 bases from V and 8 bases from J, with 9 bases between. CDR3 length equals 12 residues. CDR3 sequence: CASSRVGEPQHF. The CDR3 bases are TGTGCCAGCAGCCGGGTCGGGGAGCCCCAGCATTTT.

The chain employs TRBV25-1 and TRBJ1-3; 7 nucleotides match TRBD1. J was trimmed by 0 bases and V by 4 bases; bases with no gene match: 12. The germline V gene has CDR1 MGHDK and CDR2 SYGVNS. This CDR3 has 18 amino acids. The CDR3 DNA is TGTGCCAGCAGTGGGGCCCAGACAGGGAGTCGCTCTGGAAACACCATATATTTT. This codes for CASSGAQTGSRSGNTIYF. Full variable domain (outside the CDR3, taken from reference TRBV25-1 and TRBJ1-3): EADIYQTPRYLVIGTGKKITLECSQTMGHDKMYWYQQDPGMELHLIHYSYGVNSTEKGDLSSESTVSRIRTEHFPLTLESARPSHTSQYLCASSGAQTGSRSGNTIYFGEGSWLTVV.

The rearrangement links TRBV19 to TRBJ2-6; 9 nucleotides agree with TRBD1. The CDR3 has 19 residues. V lost 3 bases and J lost 0; bases outside the gene matches: 9. Germline V gene lookup returns CDR1 LNHDA and CDR2 SQIVND (reference sequence). The CDR3 DNA follows: TGTGCCAGTAGTATTGCGACCGGGACAGGGAGCTCTGGGGCCAACGTCCTGACTTTC. It is translated as CASSIATGTGSSGANVLTF.

The V call is TRBV6-5, the J call TRBJ1-1; maybe TRBD1 (5 bases). The length of the CDR3 is 15 residues. Per germline, CDR1 MNHEY and CDR2 SVGAGI. Trimming pared 5 bases from V and 2 bases from J, leaving 15 bases between. CDR3 region: CASSTPGGDNTEAFF. CDR3 DNA: TGTGCCAGCAGTACTCCTGGAGGGGATAACACTGAAGCTTTCTTT.

The gene calls are TRBV5-5 and TRBJ2-2; 9 bases map to TRBD1. The germline gives CDR1 SGHKS, CDR2 YYEKEE (reference sequence). The V and J ends lost 4 bases and 5 bases, in that order; junction bases with no gene match: 6. The CDR3 consists of 15 residues. The CDR3 DNA reads TGTGCCAGCAGCCCGCGGGACAGGGCGACCGGGGAGCTGTTTTTT. Translation: CASSPRDRATGELFF.

The rearrangement uses TRBV18 and TRBJ1-4, with a possible D match to TRBD1 (6 bases). V was pared by 6 bases and J by 8 bases, with 13 bases between. This CDR3 is 13 amino acids long. Per germline, CDR1 KGHSH and CDR2 LQKENI. CDR3 nucleotide sequence: TGTGCCAGCTCGCAGGGGAGAGAGGAAAAACTGTTTTTT. It codes for CASSQGREEKLFF.

The J gene is TRBJ1-5, the V gene TRBV19; 8 bases fit TRBD1. This CDR3 contains 14 residues. CDR1 LNHDA and CDR2 SQIVND come from the germline V gene (reference sequence). V gave up 11 bases and J gave up 5 bases; unmatched junction bases: 11. In DNA, the CDR3 is TGTGCCTGCCATCGGACAGGGAACGATCAGCCCCAGCATTTT. It encodes CACHRTGNDQPQHF.